The rows below give T cell receptor beta chains drawn from one sample of a study of blood T cell repertoires in COVID-19. Clones were sequenced by immunoSEQ multiplex PCR, and TCRdb holds only the in-frame ones, with some missing. The sample lists 150,000 to 200,000 clones, about 83% occurring once. What was sequenced was peripheral blood. Source of these receptors: a man aged 18 to 29 with active or convalescent COVID-19. Both conserved end residues are part of each CDR3. A D gene is named only where the DNA matches it firmly. Expanded clones are given a class, and other clones once, few, many or no size at all.

j_gene,v_gene,len,abundance,d_gene,CDR3nt,CDR3aa
TRBJ1-1,TRBV16,18,once,-,TGTGCCAGCAGCCGATTAAGATTAGGCGGCAGTTACAACACTGAAGCTTTCTTT,CASSRLRLGGSYNTEAFF
TRBJ1-5,TRBV5-8,16,-,-,TGTGCCAGCAGCTCCTACAGGGTTTATAGCAATCAGCCCCAGCATTTT,CASSSYRVYSNQPQHF
TRBJ2-2,TRBV29-1,16,-,-,TGCAGCGTTGATAGTTTCCTAGAGGGTGACACCGGGGAGCTGTTTTTT,CSVDSFLEGDTGELFF
TRBJ1-1,TRBV11-2,11,-,-,TGTGCCAGCAGCTCCGGCACTGAAGCTTTCTTT,CASSSGTEAFF
TRBJ1-1,TRBV12-3/TRBV12-4,13,-,-,TGTGCCAGCAGTTTATTCCGACTCACTGAAGCTTTCTTT,CASSLFRLTEAFF
TRBJ1-5,TRBV2,16,once,TRBD1,TGTGCCAGCAGTACCTGGGACAGGGAGAAAAATCAGCCCCAGCATTTT,CASSTWDREKNQPQHF
TRBJ2-3,TRBV4-2,13,once,-,TGTGCCAGCAGCCAACTAGGATCAGATACGCAGTATTTT,CASSQLGSDTQYF
TRBJ1-5,TRBV5-8,16,-,TRBD1,TGTGCCAGCAGCTCTGGATTCGGGACAGGGGGGAAGCCCCAGCATTTT,CASSSGFGTGGKPQHF
TRBJ1-1,TRBV19,15,-,TRBD1,TGTGCCAGTAGTTCGATGGACAGGGCGAACACTGAAGCTTTCTTT,CASSSMDRANTEAFF
TRBJ2-1,TRBV27,15,-,TRBD2,TGTGCCAGCAGCTCCCTAGCGGAGACAGCATATGAGCAGTTCTTC,CASSSLAETAYEQFF
TRBJ2-1,TRBV7-2,15,-,-,TGTGCCAGCAACCCTTACCGGAGCTCCTACAATGAGCAGTTCTTC,CASNPYRSSYNEQFF
TRBJ1-1,TRBV18,13,-,-,TGTGCCAGCTCACCACTGAGGGACACTGAAGCTTTCTTT,CASSPLRDTEAFF
TRBJ2-3,TRBV10-1,13,-,TRBD2,TGCGCAAGTAAGCGGGAGTGGACAGATACGCAGTATTTT,CASKREWTDTQYF
TRBJ2-5,TRBV24-1,13,-,-,TGTGCCACCAGTTTCGGGGGAGTAGAGACCCAGTACTTC,CATSFGGVETQYF
TRBJ1-1,TRBV6-4,16,-,-,TGTGCCAGCAGTGACAGGCAGGGTGCCCTGGGCACTGAAGCTTTCTTT,CASSDRQGALGTEAFF
TRBJ2-1,TRBV5-4,15,-,TRBD2,TGTGCCAGCAGCCCGGTCGCGGGGGGGGATCATGAGCAGTTCTTC,CASSPVAGGDHEQFF
TRBJ2-1,TRBV6-4,15,-,TRBD2,TGTGCCAGCAGCGCCAGTATAGCGGGAAACAATGAGCAGTTCTTC,CASSASIAGNNEQFF
TRBJ1-3,TRBV5-6,14,-,TRBD1,TGTGCCAGCAGCGTGACAGGGTCTGGAAACACCATATATTTT,CASSVTGSGNTIYF
TRBJ2-5,TRBV3-1/TRBV3-2,14,once,-,TGTGCCAGCAGCCAAGATACGGCTAGTGGGACCCAGTACTTC,CASSQDTASGTQYF
TRBJ1-3,TRBV18,15,-,-,TGTGCCAGCTCACGTGGGACGGACAGCGGAAACACCATATATTTT,CASSRGTDSGNTIYF
TRBJ1-1,TRBV24-1,14,-,-,TGTGCCACCAGTGATTTCAGGGAGGGATCGGGAGCTTTCTTT,CATSDFREGSGAFF
TRBJ1-1,TRBV19,14,-,-,TGTGCCAGTAATCGACCGCCGGGGGATACTGAAGCTTTCTTT,CASNRPPGDTEAFF
TRBJ2-1,TRBV6-5,11,-,-,TGTGCCAGCAGACGGGACTCTGGGGAGTTCTTC,CASRRDSGEFF
TRBJ2-2,TRBV11-2,15,-,-,TGTGCCAGCAGCCTAGGGGATCGGGGTCAGCGGGAGCTGTTTTTT,CASSLGDRGQRELFF
TRBJ1-2,TRBV9,15,-,-,TGTGCCAGCAGCGTAGCGGACAGACCAAGATATGGCTACACCTTC,CASSVADRPRYGYTF
TRBJ2-3,TRBV1,18,-,-,TGCACCAGCAGCCTTAAAGCGGGGGACTATAATAGCACAGATACGCAGTATTTT,CTSSLKAGDYNSTDTQYF
TRBJ2-7,TRBV18,13,-,TRBD2,TGTGCCAGTATGCTAGCGGGAGACTCCGAGCAGTACTTC,CASMLAGDSEQYF
TRBJ1-2,TRBV29-1,15,-,TRBD1,TGCAGCGTCACCCCCCCAGGGACAGGGGGCAATGGCTACACCTTC,CSVTPPGTGGNGYTF
TRBJ2-1,TRBV4-1,15,-,TRBD2,TGCGCCAGCAGCCAAGATGGACTAGACCCGAATGAGCAGTTCTTC,CASSQDGLDPNEQFF
TRBJ2-7,TRBV28,13,-,-,TGTGCCAGCAGTCCCCCCCCCACCTACGAGCAGTACTTC,CASSPPPTYEQYF
TRBJ2-2,TRBV6-5,15,-,TRBD1,TGTGCCAGCAGTTGGGGACAGGGAGGCGCCGGGGAGCTGTTTTTT,CASSWGQGGAGELFF
TRBJ2-7,TRBV14,14,-,TRBD1,TGTGCCAGCAGCCAAGGGGACAGGGGGAACGAGCAGTACTTC,CASSQGDRGNEQYF
TRBJ2-1,TRBV7-8,17,-,TRBD2,TGTGCCAGCAGATACAGCGGGGGGCCAGGATCCTACAATGAGCAGTTCTTC,CASRYSGGPGSYNEQFF
TRBJ2-5,TRBV4-1,15,-,TRBD2,TGCGCCAGCAGCCGACGACTAGCGGAAAAAGAGACCCAGTACTTC,CASSRRLAEKETQYF
TRBJ1-5,TRBV2,13,-,-,TGTGCCAGCAGTGCACAAATCAATCAGCCCCAGCATTTT,CASSAQINQPQHF
TRBJ1-4,TRBV7-9,14,-,TRBD1,TGTGCCAGCAGCTTAGGGACAGGAAATGAAAAACTGTTTTTT,CASSLGTGNEKLFF
TRBJ1-6,TRBV11-2,15,-,TRBD1,TGTGCCAGCAGCCCGTCGACAGGGGGGAATTCACCCCTCCACTTT,CASSPSTGGNSPLHF
TRBJ1-2,TRBV29-1,14,once,TRBD1,TGCAGCGTTGAAGAAATCCAGGGGGTCCTCGGCTACACCTTC,CSVEEIQGVLGYTF
TRBJ1-1,TRBV10-3,13,-,-,TGTGCCATCAGCCCCCCAGGGGACACTGAAGCTTTCTTT,CAISPPGDTEAFF
TRBJ1-1,TRBV16,15,-,-,TGTGCCAGCAGCCAATTTACGTCGGGTCAAGCTGAAGCTTTCTTT,CASSQFTSGQAEAFF
TRBJ2-7,TRBV11-3,16,-,-,TGTGCCAGCAGCTCCCCGGTGGGCAGGGCGCGGTACGAGCAGTACTTC,CASSSPVGRARYEQYF
TRBJ1-2,TRBV2,15,-,TRBD1,TGTGCCAGCAGTGAGGTGACAGGGGGAACCTATGGCTACACCTTC,CASSEVTGGTYGYTF
TRBJ1-1,TRBV7-9,15,few,TRBD1,TGTGCCAGCAGCTCGGGACAGGGGGAGAACACTGAAGCTTTCTTT,CASSSGQGENTEAFF
TRBJ2-7,TRBV19,13,-,-,TGTGCCAGTAGTATAACAGGGTTAGGCGAGCAGTACTTC,CASSITGLGEQYF
TRBJ2-3,TRBV5-1,17,-,-,TGCGCCAGCAGCTTGAACGGGTACTATTCCAGCACAGATACGCAGTATTTT,CASSLNGYYSSTDTQYF
TRBJ1-5,TRBV19,11,few,-,TGTGCCAGTGGGCCAAATCAGCCCCAGCATTTT,CASGPNQPQHF